This entry is about one T cell receptor beta chain. Its antigen is undetermined. These data come from a study of OX40 agonist ivuxolimab in advanced cancers. For the study at large: Checkpoint inhibitors had been given previously to approximately 40% of patients. Study conclusions and caveats: At 0.1 to 3.0 mg/kg, CD4+ and CD8+ blood T cells expanded clonally by week 6.

Repertoires were generated with immunoSEQ multiplex PCR, while TCRdb's copy carries only in-frame clones and drops some. This sample has tens of thousands of clones, with 81% found just once. The CDR3 has 11 amino acids. Germline V CDR1 and CDR2: MNHNY, SVGAGI (reference sequence). Trimming stripped 7 bases from V and 5 bases from J, with 5 bases between. This chain connects TRBV6-6 to TRBJ2-2; D gene ambiguous. Sequenced here: CD4+ or CD8+ T cells sorted from blood, sampled in a trial of the OX40 agonist ivuxolimab. The TCR comes from an adult with an advanced solid tumor such as melanoma, head and neck, liver or kidney cancer. The CDR3 DNA follows: TGTGCCAGCATCCTAACCGGGGAGCTGTTTTTT. Translated: CASILTGELFF.